These 19 T cell receptor beta chains were sequenced from one sample in a study of T-cell memory formation after mild COVID-19. A single record per CDR3 protein comes from TCRdb applying MiXCR to the 5' RACE reads. The table includes over 250,000 distinct CDR3 sequences, 15% to 20% detected once. The sample was PBMCs or a T cell subset sorted from them (not recorded which). The receptors stem from a young man who had mild COVID-19 (a few samples of this study predate the infection). Cell type and time point are not known.

The chain has TRBV9 and TRBJ2-1; maybe TRBD2 (7 bases). The V end was cut by 0 bases, the J end by 7 bases, with 11 bases between. The CDR3 is 14 amino acids. Per germline, CDR1 SGDLS and CDR2 YYNGEE. CDR3 DNA: TGTGCCAGCAGCGTAGGTGGGGGGGCTAATGAGCAGTTCTTC. This translates into CASSVGGGANEQFF.

This clonotype was counted at least ten times. The V and J genes are TRBV7-2 and TRBJ2-7; 9 bases map to TRBD2. CDR1 and CDR2 from the germline V gene are SGHTA and FQGNSA. V lost 7 bases, J lost 6 bases, and 10 bases stayed unmatched. The CDR3 covers 14 residues. CDR3 in amino acids: CASMVGGGAFEQYF. In DNA form, the CDR3 reads TGTGCCAGCATGGTCGGCGGGGGGGCCTTCGAGCAGTACTTC.

This clonotype was counted only a few times. This chain joins TRBV7-2 and TRBJ2-5; D remains ambiguous. The germline gives CDR1 SGHTA, CDR2 FQGNSA. This CDR3 region has 14 residues. The ends were cut back, 2 bases at V and 5 bases at J, with 12 bases in the middle. CDR3 sequence reads: CASSLSVARETQYF. CDR3 sequence (DNA): TGTGCCAGCAGCTTAAGTGTGGCTCGGGAGACCCAGTACTTC. The variable domain in full, with the rest retrieved from reference TRBV7-2 and TRBJ2-5, is GAGVSQSPSNKVTEKGKDVELRCDPISGHTALYWYRQSLGQGLEFLIYFQGNSAPDKSGLPSDRFSAERTGGSVSTLTIQRTQQEDSAVYLCASSLSVARETQYFGPGTRLLVL.

The V call is TRBV28, the J call TRBJ2-2, with unresolved D. CDR1 MDHEN and CDR2 SYDVKM come from the germline V gene. The CDR3 has 14 residues. V was trimmed by 7 bases and J by 5 bases, leaving 14 bases between them. The CDR3 loop is CASKLLGYTGELFF. The CDR3 DNA sequence: TGTGCCAGCAAACTCTTGGGTTATACCGGGGAGCTGTTTTTT.

V is TRBV20-1 and J is TRBJ1-4; D not certain. V dropped 3 bases and J dropped 4 bases, with 9 bases sitting between them. Germline CDR1 is DFQATT and CDR2 is SNEGSKA (reference sequence). This CDR3 region has 13 residues. This chain's CDR3 is CSASTLINEKLFF. The CDR3 DNA reads as TGCAGTGCTAGTACACTGATTAATGAAAAACTGTTTTTT.

This clonotype appeared a few times. The chain links TRBV5-1 to TRBJ1-2; 8 bases are shared with TRBD1. Germline CDR1 is SGHRS and CDR2 is YFSETQ. The CDR3 consists of 13 residues. The trim removed 4 bases at V and 6 bases at J, leaving 5 bases unmatched. CDR3 bases: TGCGCCAGCAGCCTACAGGGGGTCAATGGCTACACCTTC. This encodes CASSLQGVNGYTF.

The table lists this clonotype with many counts. The chain has TRBV5-1 and TRBJ1-5, with D hard to call. Germline values: CDR1 SGHRS, CDR2 YFSETQ. This CDR3 comprises 13 residues. With 2 bases removed from V and 1 base from J, the gap between germline ends came to 4 bases. The CDR3 nucleotides are TGCGCCAGCAGCTTTGGGAGCAATCAGCCCCAGCATTTT. Translated, it gives CASSFGSNQPQHF. Full variable domain (remainder filled in from reference TRBV5-1 and TRBJ1-5): KAGVTQTPRYLIKTRGQQVTLSCSPISGHRSVSWYQQTPGQGLQFLFEYFSETQRNKGNFPGRFSGRQFSNSRSEMNVSTLELGDSALYLCASSFGSNQPQHFGDGTRLSIL.

The V call is TRBV20-1, the J call TRBJ2-7, with D possibly TRBD2 on 6 matching bases. The CDR3 sequence is 12 residues long. Germline CDR1 DFQATT, CDR2 SNEGSKA (reference sequence). Deletions cut 4 bases from V and 4 bases from J, with 11 bases between. CDR3 bases: TGCAGTGCTACTATAGGACTATACGAGCAGTACGTC. Its protein product is CSATIGLYEQYV.

DNA for the CDR3: TGTGCCAGCAGTTTTTTCTCCGCAGGGCACTACGAGCAGTACTTC. Residues: CASSFFSAGHYEQYF. The genes are TRBV6-5 and TRBJ2-7, with D perhaps matching TRBD1 (5 bases). Germline assignment: CDR1 MNHEY and CDR2 SVGAGI. Trimming pared 4 bases from V and 3 bases from J, leaving 16 bases between. This CDR3 has 15 residues.

This clonotype came up a few times. The rearrangement joins TRBV12-3 or TRBV12-4 to TRBJ2-7; D possibly corresponds to TRBD1 (6 bases). This CDR3 has 13 residues. V dropped 4 bases and J dropped 0 bases, with 7 bases sitting between them. As DNA, the CDR3 is TGTGCCAGCAGTTGGACAGACTCCTACGAGCAGTACTTC. As protein: CASSWTDSYEQYF.

The V call is TRBV6-5, the J call TRBJ1-2; D call uncertain. This CDR3 region has 14 residues. Germline CDR1 is MNHEY and CDR2 is SVGAGI. Trimming left V 0 bases short and J 8 bases short, with 13 bases between. The CDR3 DNA sequence: TGTGCCAGCAGTTACTCAGCCAAGGTGCGGGGCTACACCTTC. Residues: CASSYSAKVRGYTF.

This clonotype was seen a few times. The rearrangement links TRBV5-1 to TRBJ2-1; TRBD1 aligns across 7 bases. The germline V gene encodes CDR1 SGHRS and CDR2 YFSETQ. This CDR3 is built from 15 residues. V lost 4 bases, J lost 2 bases, and 6 bases stayed unmatched. CDR3 region: CASSPGQAAYNEQFF. CDR3 coding DNA: TGCGCCAGCAGCCCTGGACAGGCTGCCTACAATGAGCAGTTCTTC.

In its sample, this clonotype was seen a few times. The rearrangement uses TRBV9 and TRBJ1-1; no reliable D call. V lost 4 bases, J lost 1 base, and 11 bases lay in between. CDR1 SGDLS and CDR2 YYNGEE come from the germline V gene. The CDR3 covers 14 residues. The CDR3 DNA follows: TGTGCCAGCAGCCCACTACGGTGGAACACTGAAGCTTTCTTT. Translation: CASSPLRWNTEAFF. The full variable domain, in which reference TRBV9 and TRBJ1-1 provide the parts outside the CDR3, is DSGVTQTPKHLITATGQRVTLRCSPRSGDLSVYWYQQSLDQGLQFLIQYYNGEERAKGNILERFSAQQFPDLHSELNLSSLELGDSALYFCASSPLRWNTEAFFGQGTRLTVV.

The chain is built from TRBV7-6 and TRBJ1-2; no reliable D call. V was cut by 1 base and J by 3 bases, with 9 bases left in between. There are 14 residues in the CDR3. Germline CDR1 and CDR2: SGHVS and FNYEAQ. The CDR3 loop reads CASSLGPGDYGYTF. CDR3 DNA: TGTGCCAGCAGCTTAGGTCCTGGCGACTATGGCTACACCTTC.

This clonotype was found many times. The chain combines TRBV5-1 with TRBJ2-3, with 11 bases lining up with TRBD2. Trimming removed 4 bases from V and 2 bases from J; junction bases left unmatched: 9. Germline-derived CDR1 and CDR2 are SGHRS and YFSETQ. The CDR3 has 17 residues. The CDR3 loop is CASSRTSGGSNTDTQYF. CDR3 DNA sequence: TGCGCCAGCAGCCGCACTAGCGGGGGCTCCAACACAGATACGCAGTATTTT.

This clonotype was detected many times. The rearrangement links TRBV7-3 to TRBJ2-2; D gene ambiguous. Deletions cut 5 bases from V and 4 bases from J, with 11 bases between. Germline CDR1 reads SGHTA; CDR2 reads FQGTGA. The CDR3 runs 14 residues. Here the CDR3 reads CASSKRPATGELFF. The CDR3 bases are TGTGCCAGCAGCAAACGCCCGGCCACCGGGGAGCTGTTTTTT.

Concerning this clonotype: Mismatch with germline at one junction end may stem from a read error. This sequence joins TRBV11-2 and TRBJ1-1, with no clear D. CDR3 size: 13 residues. Germline-derived CDR1 and CDR2 are SGHAT and FQNNGV. The CDR3 sequence is CASSRNLEGDGDF. In DNA, the CDR3 is TGTGCCAGCAGCCGAAACTTAGAAGGAGACGGGGATTTT.

This clonotype appeared a few times. The rearrangement links TRBV7-6 to TRBJ2-1, with D perhaps assigned TRBD1 or TRBD2 (5 bases each). Trimming took 5 bases from V and 7 from J, leaving 21 bases between them. This CDR3 spans 16 amino acids. Germline V gene lookup returns CDR1 SGHVS and CDR2 FNYEAQ. The DNA of the CDR3 is TGTGCCAGCAGCGTACTAGGTAGTATCAAGGGGAATGAGCAGTTCTTC. It yields the protein CASSVLGSIKGNEQFF.

This clonotype was observed a few times. The gene calls are TRBV6-6 and TRBJ2-3; TRBD1 is a possible D gene (6 bases). The CDR3 covers 13 residues. The germline V gene has CDR1 MNHNY and CDR2 SVGAGI (reference sequence). V shed 6 bases and J shed 5 bases, with 12 bases lying between them. This CDR3 reads CASRQGVEDTQYF. CDR3 bases: TGTGCCAGCAGACAGGGCGTTGAAGATACGCAGTATTTT.